The 15 T cell receptor beta chains below all came from one sample that was sequenced in a study of cytotoxic CD8 clonotypes in ibrutinib-treated CLL. Clones were read by immunoSEQ multiplex PCR, and TCRdb kept only the in-frame ones, dropping some. Seen here are roughly 50,000 clones, about three fifths observed once, and the top ten hold approximately 28%. The sample in question was PBMCs, obtained after 24 months of ibrutinib treatment. All receptors derive from a human donor with chronic lymphocytic leukemia.

This clone was seen many times. The rearrangement uses TRBV5-4 and TRBJ2-2; D is uncertain. The germline V gene encodes CDR1 SGHNT and CDR2 YYREEE (reference sequence). CDR3 size: 14 residues. The V gene lost 2 bases and the J gene lost 0 bases, with 5 bases spanning the gap. The CDR3 region is CASSFGPNTGELFF. The DNA of the CDR3 is TGTGCCAGCAGCTTCGGTCCGAACACCGGGGAGCTGTTTTTT.

V is TRBV5-1 and J is TRBJ1-1; maybe TRBD1 (5 bases). The CDR3 spans 15 residues. The V end lost 4 bases, the J end lost 4 bases, and 17 bases lay between the germline ends. CDR1 SGHRS and CDR2 YFSETQ come from the germline V gene. Here the CDR3 reads CASSPAGEGGTEAFF. The CDR3 nucleotides are TGCGCCAGCAGCCCGGCGGGGGAGGGTGGCACTGAAGCTTTCTTT. The whole variable domain, remainder taken from reference TRBV5-1 and TRBJ1-1, is KAGVTQTPRYLIKTRGQQVTLSCSPISGHRSVSWYQQTPGQGLQFLFEYFSETQRNKGNFPGRFSGRQFSNSRSEMNVSTLELGDSALYLCASSPAGEGGTEAFFGQGTRLTVV.

The chain is built from TRBV6-5 and TRBJ1-4; 11 nucleotides line up with TRBD1. The V and J ends lost 4 bases and 8 bases, in that order; junction bases with no gene match: 3. The germline V gene has CDR1 MNHEY and CDR2 SVGAGI. The CDR3 totals 14 residues. The CDR3 DNA reads TGTGCCAGCAGTTTGGGACAGGGGGAAGAAAAACTGTTTTTT. As protein: CASSLGQGEEKLFF.

The chain couples TRBV25-1 to TRBJ2-3; 8 bases line up with TRBD2. The germline V gene has CDR1 MGHDK and CDR2 SYGVNS. The CDR3 extends over 17 amino acids. V was clipped by 0 bases and J by 2 bases; unmatched bases: 7. The CDR3 sequence is CASSEYWSGGFTDTQYF. The CDR3 nucleotides read TGTGCCAGCAGTGAATATTGGAGCGGGGGATTCACAGATACGCAGTATTTT.

The rearrangement uses TRBV2 and TRBJ1-2; D gene uncertain. The CDR3 runs 10 residues. CDR1 and CDR2 (germline): SNHLY, FYNNEI. V was clipped by 6 bases and J by 6 bases, with 5 bases between them. CDR3 nucleotide sequence: TGTGCCAGCAGGTTGAATGGCTACACCTTC. Protein sequence: CASRLNGYTF. Full variable domain (remainder filled in from reference TRBV2 and TRBJ1-2): EPEVTQTPSHQVTQMGQEVILRCVPISNHLYFYWYRQILGQKVEFLVSFYNNEISEKSEIFDDQFSVERPDGSNFTLKIRSTKLEDSAMYFCASRLNGYTFGSGTRLTVV.

V and J are TRBV12-5 and TRBJ1-1, with TRBD1 matching 12 bases. The CDR3 is 19 residues long. Trimming took 2 bases from V and 0 from J; bases not matched to a gene: 10. CDR1 is LGHNT and CDR2 is FRNRAP in the germline V gene. DNA for the CDR3: TGTGCTAGTGGTTTGTTTGGGACAGGGGGCCTAACTATGAACACTGAAGCTTTCTTT. Encoded protein: CASGLFGTGGLTMNTEAFF.

V gene TRBV2 combines with J gene TRBJ1-1, with D possibly being TRBD1 (6 bases). V was cut by 11 bases and J by 1 base, with 14 bases left in between. Germline V gene data show CDR1 as SNHLY and CDR2 as FYNNEI. The CDR3 runs 13 residues. CDR3: CAGQSYGNTEAFF. Written as DNA, the CDR3 is TGTGCCGGACAGTCTTACGGGAACACTGAAGCTTTCTTT.

This clone occurred many times. This rearrangement joins TRBV4-2 to TRBJ2-1; possible D gene TRBD2, 6 bases. Germline loops: CDR1 LGHNA, CDR2 YNFKEQ. V shed 1 base and J shed 0 bases, with 10 bases lying between them. The CDR3 sequence is 16 residues long. This chain's CDR3 is CASSQARGFSYNEQFF. CDR3 DNA sequence: TGTGCCAGCAGCCAAGCGCGGGGCTTCTCCTACAATGAGCAGTTCTTC.

This clone was found a few times. V gene TRBV5-4 combines with J gene TRBJ2-5, with unresolved D. Trimming removed 0 bases from V and 5 bases from J, with 11 bases in between. The germline V gene encodes CDR1 SGHNT and CDR2 YYREEE (reference sequence). The CDR3 extends over 14 amino acids. CDR3 nucleotides: TGTGCCAGCAGCTTGGGCAGCCCCGGGGAGACCCAGTACTTC. Translated, it gives CASSLGSPGETQYF.

The chain carries TRBV6-5 and TRBJ2-7, with D possibly being TRBD1 (7 bases). Trimming took off 4 bases at V and 6 bases at J, with 13 bases between the two ends. Germline CDR1 reads MNHEY; CDR2 reads SVGAGI. The CDR3 has 13 amino acids. Here the CDR3 reads CASSSRQGGEQYF. The CDR3 DNA follows: TGTGCCAGCAGTTCCCGACAGGGAGGCGAGCAGTACTTC.

The chain carries TRBV5-1 and TRBJ2-4; D not resolved. The germline V gene has CDR1 SGHRS and CDR2 YFSETQ. The CDR3 is made up of 16 amino acids. Trimming cost V 4 bases and J 0 bases, with 14 bases left between them. The CDR3 bases are TGCGCCAGCAGCCCCGACTCCTCGCTAGCCAAAAACATTCAGTACTTC. This codes for CASSPDSSLAKNIQYF.

This clone was counted a few times. The chain carries TRBV6-5 and TRBJ1-1, with 7 bases aligning to TRBD1. V was pared by 7 bases and J by 1 base, with 3 bases of the junction left unmatched. Germline CDR1 reads MNHEY; CDR2 reads SVGAGI. This CDR3 comprises 13 residues. This CDR3 reads CASTRQGNTEAFF. Written as DNA, the CDR3 is TGTGCCAGCACCCGACAGGGGAACACTGAAGCTTTCTTT.

This chain uses TRBV10-3 with TRBJ1-1, with TRBD1 as a possible D gene (6 bases). V gave up 4 bases and J gave up 11 bases, with 14 bases separating them. CDR3 length: 12 amino acids. The germline gives CDR1 ENHRY, CDR2 SYGVKD. The DNA of the CDR3 is TGTGCCATCAGTGTCTCGGGCAGGGGTGCTTTCTTT. It translates to CAISVSGRGAFF.

This clone was observed a few times. The chain couples TRBV2 to TRBJ1-3; tentative D call: TRBD1 (5 bases). The CDR3 is 14 residues long. CDR1 SNHLY and CDR2 FYNNEI come from the germline V gene. Deletions cut 7 bases from V and 0 bases from J, with 10 bases between. The CDR3 DNA sequence: TGTGCCAGCATGCCCAGGGTCTCTGGAAACACCATATATTTT. Protein sequence: CASMPRVSGNTIYF.

This clone appeared once. The chain links TRBV6-6 to TRBJ2-1; 16 positions agree with TRBD2. V was clipped by 6 bases and J by 8 bases; unmatched bases: 7. The germline V gene encodes CDR1 MNHNY and CDR2 SVGAGI (reference sequence). The CDR3 loop spans 16 amino acids. CDR3 sequence (DNA): TGTGCCAGCAGGGCACCGGGACTAGCGGGGGGGGATGAGCAGTTCTTC. Translation: CASRAPGLAGGDEQFF.